The clone carrying this T cell receptor beta chain has a handful of counts. Its cognate antigen is unknown. The sample is drawn from a study of T-cell memory formation after mild COVID-19. Study-wide background: TCR clusters were mostly confined to one donor each. Study-wide points: Confirmation was lacking for SARS-CoV-2 specificity of second-wave clones that peaked on day 37. That cross-reactive memory joined was suggested by some responding clones appearing in pre-infection memory.

Constant-segment primers were used for 5'RACE, and the resulting TCR alpha and TCR beta cDNA libraries carried sample barcodes and UMIs. TCRdb reanalysed the 5' RACE reads using MiXCR and keeps one entry per CDR3 protein. The table shows some 130,000 distinct CDR3 sequences, with about 17% occurring only once. J lost 3 bases, V lost 4 bases, and 7 bases had no gene match. The CDR3 extends over 15 amino acids. CDR1 and CDR2 (germline): SQVTM, ANQGSEA. The source is an adult woman who had mild COVID-19 (a few samples of this study predate the infection). Cell type and time point are not known. The chain links TRBV29-1 to TRBJ2-1, with TRBD1 matching over 9 bases. What was sequenced was PBMCs or a T cell subset sorted from them (not recorded which). DNA of the CDR3: TGCAGCGTTGGGTTGACAGGGGGTATCTACAATGAGCAGTTCTTC. It encodes CSVGLTGGIYNEQFF.